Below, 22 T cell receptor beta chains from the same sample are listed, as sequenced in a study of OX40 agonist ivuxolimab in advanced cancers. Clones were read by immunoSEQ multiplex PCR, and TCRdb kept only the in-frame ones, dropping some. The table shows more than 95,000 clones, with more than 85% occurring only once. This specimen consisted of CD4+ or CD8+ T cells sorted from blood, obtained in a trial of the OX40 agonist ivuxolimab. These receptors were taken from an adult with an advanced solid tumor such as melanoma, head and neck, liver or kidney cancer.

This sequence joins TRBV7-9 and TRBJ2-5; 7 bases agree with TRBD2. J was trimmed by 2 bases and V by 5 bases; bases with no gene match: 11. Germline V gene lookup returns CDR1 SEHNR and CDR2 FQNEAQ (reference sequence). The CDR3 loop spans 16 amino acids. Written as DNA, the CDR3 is TGTGCCAGCAGCAGAACTAGCGCCATAATACAAGAGACCCAGTACTTC. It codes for CASSRTSAIIQETQYF.

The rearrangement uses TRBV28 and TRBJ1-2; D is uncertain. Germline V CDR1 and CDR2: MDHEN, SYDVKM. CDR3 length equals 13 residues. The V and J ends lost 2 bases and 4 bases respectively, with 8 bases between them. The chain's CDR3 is CASSLGGPYGYTF. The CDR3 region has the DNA TGTGCCAGCAGTTTAGGAGGGCCCTATGGCTACACCTTC.

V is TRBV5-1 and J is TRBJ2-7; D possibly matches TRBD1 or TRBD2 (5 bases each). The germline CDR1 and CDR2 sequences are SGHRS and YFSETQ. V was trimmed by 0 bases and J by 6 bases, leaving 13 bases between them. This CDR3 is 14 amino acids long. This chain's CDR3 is CASSLDWGSGEQYF. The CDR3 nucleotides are TGCGCCAGCAGCTTGGATTGGGGGTCGGGCGAGCAGTACTTC.

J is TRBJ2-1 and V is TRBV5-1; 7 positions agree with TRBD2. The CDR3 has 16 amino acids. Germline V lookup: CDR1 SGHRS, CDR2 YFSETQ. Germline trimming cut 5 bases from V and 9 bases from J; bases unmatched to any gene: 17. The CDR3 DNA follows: TGCGCCAGCAGAGTGACCAGCGGGACCCAAATCGGTGAGCAGTTCTTC. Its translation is CASRVTSGTQIGEQFF. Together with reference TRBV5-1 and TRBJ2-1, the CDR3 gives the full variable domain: KAGVTQTPRYLIKTRGQQVTLSCSPISGHRSVSWYQQTPGQGLQFLFEYFSETQRNKGNFPGRFSGRQFSNSRSEMNVSTLELGDSALYLCASRVTSGTQIGEQFFGPGTRLTVL.

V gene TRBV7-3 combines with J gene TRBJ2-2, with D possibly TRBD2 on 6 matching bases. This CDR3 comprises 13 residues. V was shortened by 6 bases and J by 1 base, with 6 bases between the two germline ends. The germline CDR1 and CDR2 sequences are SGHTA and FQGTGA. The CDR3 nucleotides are TGTGCCAGCAGGGGACTGAACACCGGGGAGCTGTTTTTT. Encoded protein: CASRGLNTGELFF.

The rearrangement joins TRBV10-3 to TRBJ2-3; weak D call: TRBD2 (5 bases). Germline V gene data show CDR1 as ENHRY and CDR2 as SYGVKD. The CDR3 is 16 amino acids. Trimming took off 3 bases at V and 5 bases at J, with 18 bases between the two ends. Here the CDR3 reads CAISDWSAPGGDTQYF. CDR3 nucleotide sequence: TGTGCCATCAGTGACTGGTCAGCGCCTGGAGGAGATACGCAGTATTTT.

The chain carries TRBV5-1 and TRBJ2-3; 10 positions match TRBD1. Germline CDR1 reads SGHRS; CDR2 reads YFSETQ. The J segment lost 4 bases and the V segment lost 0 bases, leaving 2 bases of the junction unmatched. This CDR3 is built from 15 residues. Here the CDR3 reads CASSLAGQGSDTQYF. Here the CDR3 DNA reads TGCGCCAGCAGCTTGGCGGGACAGGGGTCAGATACGCAGTATTTT. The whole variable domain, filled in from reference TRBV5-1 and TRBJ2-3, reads KAGVTQTPRYLIKTRGQQVTLSCSPISGHRSVSWYQQTPGQGLQFLFEYFSETQRNKGNFPGRFSGRQFSNSRSEMNVSTLELGDSALYLCASSLAGQGSDTQYFGPGTRLTVL.

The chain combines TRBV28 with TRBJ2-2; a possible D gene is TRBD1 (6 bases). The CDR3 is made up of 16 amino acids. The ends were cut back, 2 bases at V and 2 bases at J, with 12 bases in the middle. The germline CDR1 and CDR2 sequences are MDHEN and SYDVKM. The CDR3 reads CASSLVLRGNTGELFF. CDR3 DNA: TGTGCCAGCAGTTTAGTCCTCAGGGGCAACACCGGGGAGCTGTTTTTT.

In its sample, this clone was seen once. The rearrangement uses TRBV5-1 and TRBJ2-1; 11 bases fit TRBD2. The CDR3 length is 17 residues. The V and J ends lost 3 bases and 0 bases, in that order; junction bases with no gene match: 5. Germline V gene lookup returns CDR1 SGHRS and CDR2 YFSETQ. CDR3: CASSSPSGGLSYNEQFF. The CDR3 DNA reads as TGCGCCAGCAGCTCCCCTAGCGGGGGGCTCTCCTACAATGAGCAGTTCTTC.

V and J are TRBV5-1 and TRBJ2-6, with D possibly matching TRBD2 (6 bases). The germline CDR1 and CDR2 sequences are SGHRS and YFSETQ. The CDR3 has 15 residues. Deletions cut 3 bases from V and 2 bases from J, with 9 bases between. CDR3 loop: CASSSGGPGANVLTF. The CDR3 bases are TGCGCCAGCAGCTCTGGAGGGCCTGGGGCCAACGTCCTGACTTTC.

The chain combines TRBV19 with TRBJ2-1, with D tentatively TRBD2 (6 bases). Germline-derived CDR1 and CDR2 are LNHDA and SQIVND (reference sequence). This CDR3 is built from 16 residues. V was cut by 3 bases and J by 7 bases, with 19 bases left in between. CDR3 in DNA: TGTGCCAGTAGTATGCCCGCGGGGACGGGGTGGAATGAGCAGTTCTTC. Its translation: CASSMPAGTGWNEQFF.

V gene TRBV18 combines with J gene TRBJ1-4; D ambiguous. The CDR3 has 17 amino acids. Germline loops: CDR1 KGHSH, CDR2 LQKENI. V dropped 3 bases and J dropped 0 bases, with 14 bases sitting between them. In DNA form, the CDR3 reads TGTGCCAGCTCACCGAACTCCCCCCAGGCAACTAATGAAAAACTGTTTTTT. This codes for CASSPNSPQATNEKLFF.

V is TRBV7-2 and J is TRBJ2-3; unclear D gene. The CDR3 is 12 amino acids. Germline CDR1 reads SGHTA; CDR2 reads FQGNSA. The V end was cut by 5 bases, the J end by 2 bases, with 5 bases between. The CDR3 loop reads CASSRNTDTQYF. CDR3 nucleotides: TGTGCCAGCAGCCGGAACACAGATACGCAGTATTTT. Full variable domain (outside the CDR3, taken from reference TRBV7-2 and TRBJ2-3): GAGVSQSPSNKVTEKGKDVELRCDPISGHTALYWYRQSLGQGLEFLIYFQGNSAPDKSGLPSDRFSAERTGGSVSTLTIQRTQQEDSAVYLCASSRNTDTQYFGPGTRLTVL.

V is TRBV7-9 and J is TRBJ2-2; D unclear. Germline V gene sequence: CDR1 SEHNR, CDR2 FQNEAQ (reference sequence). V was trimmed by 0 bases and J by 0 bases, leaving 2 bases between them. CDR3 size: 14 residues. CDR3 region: CASSLASNTGELFF. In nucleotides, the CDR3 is TGTGCCAGCAGCTTAGCGTCGAACACCGGGGAGCTGTTTTTT.

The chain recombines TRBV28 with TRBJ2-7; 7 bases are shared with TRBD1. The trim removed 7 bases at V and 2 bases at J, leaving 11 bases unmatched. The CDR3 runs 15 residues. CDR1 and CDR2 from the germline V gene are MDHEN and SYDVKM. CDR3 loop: CASTLKTGQAYEQYF. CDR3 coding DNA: TGTGCCAGCACACTAAAAACTGGACAGGCCTACGAGCAGTACTTC.

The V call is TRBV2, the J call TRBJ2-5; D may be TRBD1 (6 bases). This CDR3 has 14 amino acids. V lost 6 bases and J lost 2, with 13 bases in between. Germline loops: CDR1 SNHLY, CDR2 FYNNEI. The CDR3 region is CASRKQGGQETQYF. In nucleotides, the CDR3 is TGTGCCAGCAGAAAACAGGGTGGGCAAGAGACCCAGTACTTC. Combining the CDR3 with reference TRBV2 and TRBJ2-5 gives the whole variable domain EPEVTQTPSHQVTQMGQEVILRCVPISNHLYFYWYRQILGQKVEFLVSFYNNEISEKSEIFDDQFSVERPDGSNFTLKIRSTKLEDSAMYFCASRKQGGQETQYFGPGTRLLVL.

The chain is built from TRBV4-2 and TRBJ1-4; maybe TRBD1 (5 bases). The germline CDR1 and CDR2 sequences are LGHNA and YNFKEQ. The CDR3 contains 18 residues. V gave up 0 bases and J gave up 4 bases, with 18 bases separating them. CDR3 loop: CASSQESLLAGGNEKLFF. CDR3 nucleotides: TGTGCCAGCAGCCAAGAATCCCTCCTTGCGGGGGGTAATGAAAAACTGTTTTTT.

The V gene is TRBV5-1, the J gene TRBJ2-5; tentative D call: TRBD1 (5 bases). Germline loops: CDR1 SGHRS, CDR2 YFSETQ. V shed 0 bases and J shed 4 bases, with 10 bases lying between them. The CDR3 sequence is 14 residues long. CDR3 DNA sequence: TGCGCCAGCAGCTTGGGCAGGGCCCCAGAGACCCAGTACTTC. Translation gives CASSLGRAPETQYF.

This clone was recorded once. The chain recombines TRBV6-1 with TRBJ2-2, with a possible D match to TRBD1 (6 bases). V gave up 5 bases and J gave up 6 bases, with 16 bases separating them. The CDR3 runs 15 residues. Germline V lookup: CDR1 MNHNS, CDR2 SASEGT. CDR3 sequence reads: CASSPFTGTAGELFF. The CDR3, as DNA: TGTGCCAGCAGTCCCTTCACAGGGACCGCCGGGGAGCTGTTTTTT.

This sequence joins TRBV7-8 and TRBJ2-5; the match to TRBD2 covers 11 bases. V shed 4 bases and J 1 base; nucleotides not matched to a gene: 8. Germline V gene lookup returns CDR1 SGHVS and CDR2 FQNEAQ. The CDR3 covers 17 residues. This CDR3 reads CASSSGLAVKAQETQYF. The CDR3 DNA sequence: TGTGCCAGCAGCTCGGGACTAGCGGTAAAAGCCCAAGAGACCCAGTACTTC. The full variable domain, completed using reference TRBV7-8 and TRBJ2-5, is GAGVSQSPRYKVAKRGQDVALRCDPISGHVSLFWYQQALGQGPEFLTYFQNEAQLDKSGLPSDRFFAERPEGSVSTLKIQRTQQEDSAVYLCASSSGLAVKAQETQYFGPGTRLLVL.

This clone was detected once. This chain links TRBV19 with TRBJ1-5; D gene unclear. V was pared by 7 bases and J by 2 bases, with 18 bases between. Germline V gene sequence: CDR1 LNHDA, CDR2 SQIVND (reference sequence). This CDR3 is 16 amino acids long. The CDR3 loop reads CASTAFGVGGNQPQHF. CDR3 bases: TGTGCCAGTACCGCGTTCGGGGTCGGGGGCAATCAGCCCCAGCATTTT.

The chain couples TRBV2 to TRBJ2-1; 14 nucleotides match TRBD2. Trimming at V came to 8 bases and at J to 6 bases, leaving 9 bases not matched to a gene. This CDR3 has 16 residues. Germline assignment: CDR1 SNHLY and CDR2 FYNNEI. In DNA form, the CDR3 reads TGTGCCAGCGGACTAGCGGGAGGCAATAGGCTCAATGAGCAGTTCTTC. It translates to CASGLAGGNRLNEQFF.